A single sample gave rise to the 27 T cell receptor beta chains below, sequenced in a study of T cells in localized non-small cell lung cancer. Repertoires were generated with immunoSEQ multiplex PCR, while TCRdb's copy carries only in-frame clones and drops some. The table records tens of thousands of clones, 80% to 90% of them present only once. Specimen: peripheral blood, collected before any cancer treatment. The receptors stem from a man aged 40 to 69 with stage I squamous cell lung carcinoma.

CDR3 in amino acids: CASSSAGQGNEQYF. In DNA form, the CDR3 reads TGTGCCAGCAGCTCTGCGGGACAGGGGAACGAGCAGTACTTC. V usage is TRBV5-4 and J usage is TRBJ2-7; TRBD1 matches 10 bases. The ends lost 3 bases at V and 5 bases at J; junction bases unmatched: 5. CDR1 and CDR2 (germline): SGHNT, YYREEE (reference sequence). The CDR3 sequence is 14 residues long. The variable domain in full, with the rest retrieved from reference TRBV5-4 and TRBJ2-7, is ETGVTQSPTHLIKTRGQQVTLRCSSQSGHNTVSWYQQALGQGPQFIFQYYREEENGRGNFPPRFSGLQFPNYSSELNVNALELDDSALYLCASSSAGQGNEQYFGPGTRLTVT.

The chain joins TRBV27 to TRBJ2-1; D possibly corresponds to TRBD2 (7 bases). The germline V and J ends were trimmed by 7 bases and 0 bases, with 13 bases remaining between them. The CDR3 totals 15 residues. The germline V gene has CDR1 MNHEY and CDR2 SMNVEV (reference sequence). This chain's CDR3 is CASMGGARSYNEQFF. Here the CDR3 DNA reads TGTGCCAGCATGGGGGGGGCCCGCTCCTACAATGAGCAGTTCTTC.

V usage is TRBV5-4 and J usage is TRBJ2-2; D perhaps matches TRBD1 (6 bases). The CDR3 covers 15 residues. Germline V gene data show CDR1 as SGHNT and CDR2 as YYREEE (reference sequence). Trimming removed 5 bases at V and 4 bases at J, with 15 bases between. The CDR3 DNA reads as TGTGCCAGCAGTAAGGACTTCAGGGGCACCGGGGAGCTGTTTTTT. It encodes CASSKDFRGTGELFF.

The rearrangement links TRBV7-8 to TRBJ2-7, with TRBD1 matching over 10 bases. Germline V lookup: CDR1 SGHVS, CDR2 FQNEAQ. Losses at the gene ends were 6 bases for V and 3 bases for J; bases not matched to a gene: 8. The length of the CDR3 is 15 residues. CDR3 in amino acids: CASSPWGTGVYEQYF. CDR3 coding DNA: TGTGCCAGCAGTCCCTGGGGGACAGGGGTCTACGAGCAGTACTTC. Full variable domain (outside the CDR3, taken from reference TRBV7-8 and TRBJ2-7): GAGVSQSPRYKVAKRGQDVALRCDPISGHVSLFWYQQALGQGPEFLTYFQNEAQLDKSGLPSDRFFAERPEGSVSTLKIQRTQQEDSAVYLCASSPWGTGVYEQYFGPGTRLTVT.

The V and J genes are TRBV9 and TRBJ2-1; TRBD2 matches at 11 bases. The germline CDR1 and CDR2 sequences are SGDLS and YYNGEE. The CDR3 is 15 residues long. The J segment lost 6 bases and the V segment lost 4 bases, leaving 6 bases of the junction unmatched. CDR3 DNA sequence: TGTGCCAGCAGCATTAGCGGGGGGGCTGGCAATGAGCAGTTCTTC. This gives the protein CASSISGGAGNEQFF.

The J gene is TRBJ1-2, the V gene TRBV5-1; D is possibly TRBD1 (6 bases). Germline V gives CDR1 SGHRS, CDR2 YFSETQ. The CDR3 sequence is 14 residues long. Trimming took off 4 bases at V and 5 bases at J, with 15 bases between the two ends. Written as DNA, the CDR3 is TGCGCCAGCAGCGCCATCAGGGGAGATTATGGCTACACCTTC. It specifies CASSAIRGDYGYTF. Full variable domain (remainder filled in from reference TRBV5-1 and TRBJ1-2): KAGVTQTPRYLIKTRGQQVTLSCSPISGHRSVSWYQQTPGQGLQFLFEYFSETQRNKGNFPGRFSGRQFSNSRSEMNVSTLELGDSALYLCASSAIRGDYGYTFGSGTRLTVV.

CDR3 loop: CASSRGVGEQFF. The CDR3 coding sequence is TGTGCCAGCAGTAGGGGAGTGGGAGAGCAGTTCTTC. The chain has TRBV6-6 and TRBJ2-1; D is perhaps TRBD1 or TRBD2 (5 bases each). CDR1 MNHNY and CDR2 SVGAGI come from the germline V gene (reference sequence). V was shortened by 5 bases and J by 10 bases, with 12 bases between the two germline ends. This CDR3 comprises 12 residues.

V and J are TRBV11-2 and TRBJ2-7, with TRBD1 identical over 10 bases. The CDR3 runs to 16 residues. V lost 1 base and J lost 1; bases outside the gene matches: 4. Germline CDR1 is SGHAT and CDR2 is FQNNGV. The CDR3 reads CASSLGQGAGSYEQYF. The CDR3 DNA reads as TGTGCCAGCAGCTTAGGACAGGGGGCTGGATCCTACGAGCAGTACTTC.

The chain has TRBV7-2 and TRBJ1-5, with TRBD1 matching over 7 bases. Trimming cost V 1 base and J 6 bases; bases outside gene matches: 3. This CDR3 is built from 14 residues. From germline, CDR1 is SGHTA and CDR2 FQGNSA. DNA for the CDR3: TGTGCCAGCAGCTTAGGACAGGGCGGTCAGCCCCAGCATTTT. This gives the protein CASSLGQGGQPQHF.

This chain connects TRBV11-2 to TRBJ2-7; a possible D gene is TRBD2 (6 bases). V gave up 3 bases and J gave up 7 bases, with 22 bases separating them. Germline V gene lookup returns CDR1 SGHAT and CDR2 FQNNGV. CDR3 length equals 16 residues. The CDR3 sequence is CASSFNSGGSWGEQYF. For the CDR3, the DNA is TGTGCCAGCAGCTTCAATAGCGGAGGGTCCTGGGGTGAGCAGTACTTC. Complete variable domain (other parts from reference TRBV11-2 and TRBJ2-7): EAGVAQSPRYKIIEKRQSVAFWCNPISGHATLYWYQQILGQGPKLLIQFQNNGVVDDSQLPKDRFSAERLKGVDSTLKIQPAKLEDSAVYLCASSFNSGGSWGEQYFGPGTRLTVT.

CDR3 DNA sequence: TGCAGCGTTGTTAGTTCTGGAAACACCATATATTTT. Translated: CSVVSSGNTIYF. V and J are TRBV29-1 and TRBJ1-3; D is ambiguous. The CDR3 sequence is 12 residues long. Germline-derived CDR1 and CDR2 are SQVTM and ANQGSEA. Between the trimmed V and J ends, which lost 4 bases and 1 base, there was a span of 5 bases.

The chain combines TRBV28 with TRBJ1-2, with 10 positions matching TRBD1. Germline V gene sequence: CDR1 MDHEN, CDR2 SYDVKM. The CDR3 runs 14 residues. J lost 7 bases, V lost 2 bases, and 4 bases had no gene match. The CDR3 loop is CASSLRQGARGYTF. In DNA form, the CDR3 reads TGTGCCAGCAGTTTAAGACAGGGGGCTCGTGGCTACACCTTC.

V is TRBV23-1 and J is TRBJ2-5; TRBD1 might be the D (6 bases). TRBV23-1 is reported as an ORF; its role is uncertain. The CDR3 contains 15 residues. The germline V and J ends were trimmed by 6 bases and 2 bases, with 16 bases remaining between them. The CDR3 DNA follows: TGCGCCAGCAGGAGGGGGAGTTGCCGACAAGAGACCCAGTACTTC. Its protein product is CASRRGSCRQETQYF.

This clone occurred once. This sequence joins TRBV2 and TRBJ2-1; D gene unclear. Per germline, CDR1 SNHLY and CDR2 FYNNEI. The CDR3 contains 11 residues. Trimming stripped 6 bases from V and 7 bases from J, with 7 bases between. This CDR3 is CASSLLNEQFF. The DNA for the CDR3 is TGTGCCAGCAGCTTACTTAATGAGCAGTTCTTC.

The chain joins TRBV5-1 to TRBJ2-3; possibly TRBD1 for D (5 bases). V gave up 0 bases and J gave up 4 bases, with 9 bases separating them. The CDR3 is 14 amino acids. Germline-derived CDR1 and CDR2 are SGHRS and YFSETQ. CDR3 nucleotide sequence: TGCGCCAGCAGCTTGGCAGGGTCCCCAGATACGCAGTATTTT. Its translation: CASSLAGSPDTQYF.

The chain is built from TRBV18 and TRBJ1-1, with a possible D match to TRBD1 (6 bases). Trimming removed 6 bases at V and 0 bases at J, with 14 bases between. Germline CDR1 is KGHSH and CDR2 is LQKENI. This CDR3 is built from 15 residues. Here the CDR3 reads CASSPMTGVNTEAFF. The CDR3 nucleotides read TGTGCCAGCTCCCCGATGACAGGCGTGAACACTGAAGCTTTCTTT.

This rearrangement joins TRBV19 to TRBJ1-1; the D is unclear. The germline gives CDR1 LNHDA, CDR2 SQIVND (reference sequence). The CDR3 totals 13 residues. Deletions cut 4 bases from V and 0 bases from J, with 6 bases between. CDR3 in DNA: TGTGCCAGTAGTACAGGCCTGAACACTGAAGCTTTCTTT. Translation: CASSTGLNTEAFF.

The chain joins TRBV4-3 to TRBJ2-1; D call uncertain. The CDR3 is 15 residues long. Per the germline V gene, CDR1 is LGHNA and CDR2 is YSLEER. The V end lost 0 bases, the J end lost 0 bases, and 6 bases lay between the germline ends. The CDR3 sequence is CASSQDGSSYNEQFF. CDR3 bases: TGCGCCAGCAGCCAAGACGGAAGCTCCTACAATGAGCAGTTCTTC.

The chain joins TRBV28 to TRBJ2-7, with D perhaps matching TRBD1 (5 bases). The V gene's germline CDR1 is MDHEN and CDR2 SYDVKM. This CDR3 is built from 13 residues. The V gene lost 6 bases and the J gene lost 2 bases, with 11 bases spanning the gap. CDR3 region: CASSYPGPYEQYF. The DNA for the CDR3 is TGTGCCAGCAGCTATCCAGGGCCCTACGAGCAGTACTTC.

The rearrangement uses TRBV15 and TRBJ2-7; the D gene is possibly TRBD1 (6 bases). Germline-derived CDR1 and CDR2 are LNHNV and YYDKDF (reference sequence). Trimming left V 0 bases short and J 1 base short, with 13 bases between. The CDR3 is 16 residues long. The CDR3 DNA sequence: TGTGCCACCAGCAGAGATTTGCCAGGGGTTTCCTACGAGCAGTACTTC. Protein: CATSRDLPGVSYEQYF.

V and J are TRBV2 and TRBJ2-6; no clear D. V lost 4 bases, J lost 0 bases, and 13 bases lay in between. The CDR3 contains 17 residues. CDR1 SNHLY and CDR2 FYNNEI come from the germline V gene. CDR3 sequence (DNA): TGTGCCAGCAGTGCCACACCGTCCCTCTCTGGGGCCAACGTCCTGACTTTC. Its translation: CASSATPSLSGANVLTF.

The rearrangement links TRBV6-1 to TRBJ1-1; 7 nucleotides agree with TRBD1. V shed 4 bases, J shed 0 bases, and the junction held 8 bases outside the gene matches. Germline CDR1 and CDR2: MNHNS and SASEGT. This CDR3 has 16 amino acids. The CDR3 region is CASSGRDSLMNTEAFF. As DNA, the CDR3 is TGTGCCAGCAGTGGCCGGGACAGCCTCATGAACACTGAAGCTTTCTTT.

This chain uses TRBV9 with TRBJ2-4, with 9 nucleotides matching TRBD1. The CDR3 spans 14 residues. The V and J ends lost 3 bases and 8 bases, in that order; junction bases with no gene match: 6. Germline V lookup: CDR1 SGDLS, CDR2 YYNGEE. In DNA form, the CDR3 reads TGTGCCAGCAGCGAGACAGGGGGTAAGGACATTCAGTACTTC. It yields the protein CASSETGGKDIQYF.

This rearrangement joins TRBV5-4 to TRBJ2-7, with D perhaps TRBD1 or TRBD2 (6 bases each). V was cut by 4 bases and J by 3 bases, with 17 bases left in between. There are 15 residues in the CDR3. CDR1 and CDR2 from the germline V gene are SGHNT and YYREEE (reference sequence). The DNA for the CDR3 is TGTGCCAGCAGCCGAGGGGGGTTAGAGATCTACGAGCAGTACTTC. It is translated as CASSRGGLEIYEQYF.

This clone was counted once. Sequence at one end of the junction differs from germline and may be a read error. Other DNA sequences of this sample code for an identical CDR3. V is TRBV5-1 and J is TRBJ1-2; 7 positions agree with TRBD1. The CDR3 is 16 residues long. Germline V gene data show CDR1 as SGHRS and CDR2 as YFSETQ. In DNA form, the CDR3 reads TGCGCCAGTAGCTTGCAGCCCCTCAGGGGGGAACATGGCTACACCTTC. Translated, it gives CASSLQPLRGEHGYTF.

This rearrangement joins TRBV28 to TRBJ1-2; 7 bases agree with TRBD1. Germline CDR1 and CDR2: MDHEN and SYDVKM. This CDR3 has 14 residues. V lost 2 bases, J lost 5 bases, and 5 bases stayed unmatched. The DNA of the CDR3 is TGTGCCAGCAGTTTACAACAGGGGAAATATGGCTACACCTTC. This codes for CASSLQQGKYGYTF.

This clone was picked up one time. The chain links TRBV5-1 to TRBJ1-6, with a weak D call TRBD1 (6 bases). Trimming left V 0 bases short and J 0 bases short, with 13 bases between. Germline V lookup: CDR1 SGHRS, CDR2 YFSETQ. The CDR3 contains 18 residues. Here the CDR3 DNA reads TGCGCCAGCAGCTTGGTTGTTCAGGGGCACTCCTATAATTCACCCCTCCACTTT. Its protein is CASSLVVQGHSYNSPLHF.